This TCR beta chain is drawn from a study of control samples from healthy donors and cancer patients. The CDR3 spans 12 residues. Per germline, CDR1 SEHNR and CDR2 FQNEAQ (reference sequence). V lost 3 bases, J lost 11 bases, and 10 bases lay in between. Libraries were prepared by immunoSEQ multiplex PCR; TCRdb keeps only in-frame clonotypes and omits some of them. The sample contains 150,000 or so clones, around 95% of which appear only once. The rearrangement uses TRBV7-9 and TRBJ1-4; tentatively, D is TRBD1 (5 bases). Sequenced sample: blood. The sequence derives from a man aged 35 to 55 in good health. Here the CDR3 reads CASSLSGAKLFF. CDR3 sequence (DNA): TGTGCCAGCAGCTTGTCCGGGGCGAAACTGTTTTTT.